Included here is one T cell receptor beta chain sequence, with context. The data belong to a study of blood T cell repertoires in COVID-19. CDR1 SGHRS and CDR2 YFSETQ come from the germline V gene. The CDR3 loop spans 13 amino acids. Trimming stripped 4 bases from V and 4 bases from J, with 10 bases between. The table came from immunoSEQ multiplex PCR; TCRdb's copy has only in-frame clones and leaves some out. The sample records 95,000 or so clones, under 90% being singletons. The TCR sequence derives from a human donor in a cohort sampled during active COVID-19. The material sequenced was peripheral blood. This chain connects TRBV5-1 to TRBJ2-3; TRBD2 might be the D (6 bases). In nucleotides, the CDR3 is TGCGCCAGCAGCACCGGGAGCCCAGATACGCAGTATTTT. Protein: CASSTGSPDTQYF.